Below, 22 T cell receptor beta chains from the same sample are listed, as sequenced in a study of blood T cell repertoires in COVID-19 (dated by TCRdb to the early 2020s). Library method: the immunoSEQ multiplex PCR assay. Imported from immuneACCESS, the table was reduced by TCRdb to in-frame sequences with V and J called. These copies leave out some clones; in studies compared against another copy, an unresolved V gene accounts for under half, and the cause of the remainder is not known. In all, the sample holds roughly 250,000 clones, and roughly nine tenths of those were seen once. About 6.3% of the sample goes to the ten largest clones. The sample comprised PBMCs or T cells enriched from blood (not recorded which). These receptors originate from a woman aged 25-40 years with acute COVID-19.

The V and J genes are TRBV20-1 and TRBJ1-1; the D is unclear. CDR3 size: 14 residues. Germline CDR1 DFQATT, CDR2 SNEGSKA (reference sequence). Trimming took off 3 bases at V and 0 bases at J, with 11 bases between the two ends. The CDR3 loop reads CSASEPDMNTEAFF. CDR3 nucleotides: TGCAGTGCTAGTGAGCCAGACATGAACACTGAAGCTTTCTTT.

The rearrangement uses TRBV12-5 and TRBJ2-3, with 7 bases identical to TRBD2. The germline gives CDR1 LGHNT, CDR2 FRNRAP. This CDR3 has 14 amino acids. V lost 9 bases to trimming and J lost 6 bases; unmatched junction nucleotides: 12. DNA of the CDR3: TGTGCTAGCCGAGACCCCCTAGCGGCGGATACGCAGTATTTT. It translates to CASRDPLAADTQYF.

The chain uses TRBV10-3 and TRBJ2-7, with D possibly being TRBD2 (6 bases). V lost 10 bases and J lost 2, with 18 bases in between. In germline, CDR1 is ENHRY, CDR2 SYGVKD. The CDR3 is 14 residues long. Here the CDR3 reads CATLVSGGAYEQYF. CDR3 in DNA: TGTGCCACGCTCGTTAGTGGAGGGGCCTACGAGCAGTACTTC.

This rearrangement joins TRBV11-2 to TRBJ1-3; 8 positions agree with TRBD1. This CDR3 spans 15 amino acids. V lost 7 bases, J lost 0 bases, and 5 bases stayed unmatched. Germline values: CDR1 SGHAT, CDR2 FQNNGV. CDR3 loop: CASTDRGVSGNTIYF. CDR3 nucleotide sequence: TGTGCCAGCACCGACAGGGGCGTCTCTGGAAACACCATATATTTT.

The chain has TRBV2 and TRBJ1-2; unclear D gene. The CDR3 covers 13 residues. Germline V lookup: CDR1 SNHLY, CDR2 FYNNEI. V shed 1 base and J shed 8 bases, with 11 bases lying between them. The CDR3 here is CASSEVLAGGYTF. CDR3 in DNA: TGTGCCAGCAGTGAAGTTCTCGCGGGCGGCTACACCTTC.

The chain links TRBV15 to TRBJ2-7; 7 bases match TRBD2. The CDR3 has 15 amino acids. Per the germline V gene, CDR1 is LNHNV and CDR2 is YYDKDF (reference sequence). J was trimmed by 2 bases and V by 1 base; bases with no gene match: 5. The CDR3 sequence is CATSRASSGTYEQYF. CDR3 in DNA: TGTGCCACCAGCAGAGCGTCTAGCGGAACCTACGAGCAGTACTTC.

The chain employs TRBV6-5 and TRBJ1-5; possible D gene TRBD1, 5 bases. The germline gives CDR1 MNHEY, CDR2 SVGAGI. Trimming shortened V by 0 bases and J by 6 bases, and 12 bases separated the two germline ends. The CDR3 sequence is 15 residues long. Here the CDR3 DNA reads TGTGCCAGCAGTTACTCTACAGGTTGGCGTCAGCCCCAGCATTTT. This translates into CASSYSTGWRQPQHF.

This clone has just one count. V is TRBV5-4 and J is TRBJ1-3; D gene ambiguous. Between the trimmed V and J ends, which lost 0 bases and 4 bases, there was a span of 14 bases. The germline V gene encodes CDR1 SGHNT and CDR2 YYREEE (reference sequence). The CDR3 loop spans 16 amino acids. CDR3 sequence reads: CASSLGGGRGGNTIYF. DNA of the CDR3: TGTGCCAGCAGCTTGGGTGGAGGACGAGGGGGAAACACCATATATTTT. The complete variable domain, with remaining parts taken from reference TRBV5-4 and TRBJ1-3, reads ETGVTQSPTHLIKTRGQQVTLRCSSQSGHNTVSWYQQALGQGPQFIFQYYREEENGRGNFPPRFSGLQFPNYSSELNVNALELDDSALYLCASSLGGGRGGNTIYFGEGSWLTVV.

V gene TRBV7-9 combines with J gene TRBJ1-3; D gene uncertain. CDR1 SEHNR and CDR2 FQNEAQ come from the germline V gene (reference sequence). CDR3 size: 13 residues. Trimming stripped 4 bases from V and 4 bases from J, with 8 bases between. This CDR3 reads CASSWPPGNTIYF. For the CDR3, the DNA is TGTGCCAGCAGCTGGCCCCCCGGAAACACCATATATTTT.

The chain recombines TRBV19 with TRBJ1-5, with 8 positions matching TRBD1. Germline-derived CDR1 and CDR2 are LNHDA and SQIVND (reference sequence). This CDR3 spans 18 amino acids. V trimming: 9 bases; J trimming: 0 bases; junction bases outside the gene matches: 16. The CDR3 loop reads CASSYRGRSDSSNQPQHF. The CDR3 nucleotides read TGTGCCAGCTCGTACAGGGGGAGGTCCGACTCTAGCAATCAGCCCCAGCATTTT.

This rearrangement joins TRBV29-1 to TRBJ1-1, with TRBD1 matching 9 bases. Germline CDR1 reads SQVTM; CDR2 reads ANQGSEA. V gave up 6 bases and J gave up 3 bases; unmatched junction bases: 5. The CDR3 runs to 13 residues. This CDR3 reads CSVWTGEDTEAFF. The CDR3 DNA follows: TGCAGCGTCTGGACAGGGGAAGACACTGAAGCTTTCTTT.

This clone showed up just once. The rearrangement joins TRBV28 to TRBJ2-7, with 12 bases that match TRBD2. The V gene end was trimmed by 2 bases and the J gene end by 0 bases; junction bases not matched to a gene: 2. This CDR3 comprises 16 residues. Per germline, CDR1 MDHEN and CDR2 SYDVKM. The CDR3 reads CASSLGTSGSSYEQYF. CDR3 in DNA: TGTGCCAGCAGTTTAGGGACTAGCGGGTCCTCCTACGAGCAGTACTTC.

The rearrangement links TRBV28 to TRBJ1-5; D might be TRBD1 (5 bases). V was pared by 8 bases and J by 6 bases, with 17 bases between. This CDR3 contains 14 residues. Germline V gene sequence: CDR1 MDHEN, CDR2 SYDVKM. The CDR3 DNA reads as TGTGCCAGCGAGAGGGGCGGGGCCGGTCAGCCCCAGCATTTT. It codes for CASERGGAGQPQHF. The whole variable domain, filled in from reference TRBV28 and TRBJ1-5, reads DVKVTQSSRYLVKRTGEKVFLECVQDMDHENMFWYRQDPGLGLRLIYFSYDVKMKEKGDIPEGYSVSREKKERFSLILESASTNQTSMYLCASERGGAGQPQHFGDGTRLSIL.

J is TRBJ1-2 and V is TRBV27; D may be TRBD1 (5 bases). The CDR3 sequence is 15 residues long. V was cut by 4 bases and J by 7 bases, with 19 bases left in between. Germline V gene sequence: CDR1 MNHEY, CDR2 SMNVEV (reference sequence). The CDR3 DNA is TGTGCCAGCAGTTCCCGAAGGGAGGGGCTTGTTGGCTACACCTTC. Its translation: CASSSRREGLVGYTF.

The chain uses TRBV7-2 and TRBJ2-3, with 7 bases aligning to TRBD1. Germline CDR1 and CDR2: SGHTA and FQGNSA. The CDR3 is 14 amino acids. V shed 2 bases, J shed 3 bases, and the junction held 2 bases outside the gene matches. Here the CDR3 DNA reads TGTGCCAGCAGCTTAAGGGGGCAAACAGATACGCAGTATTTT. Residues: CASSLRGQTDTQYF.

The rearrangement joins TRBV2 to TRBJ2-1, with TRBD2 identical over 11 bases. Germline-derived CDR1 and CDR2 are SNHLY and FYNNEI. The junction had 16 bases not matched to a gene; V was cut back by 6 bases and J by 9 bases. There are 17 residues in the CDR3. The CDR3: CASSFGLRFSGRAEQFF. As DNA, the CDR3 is TGTGCCAGCAGCTTCGGTTTGCGGTTTAGCGGGAGGGCTGAGCAGTTCTTC.

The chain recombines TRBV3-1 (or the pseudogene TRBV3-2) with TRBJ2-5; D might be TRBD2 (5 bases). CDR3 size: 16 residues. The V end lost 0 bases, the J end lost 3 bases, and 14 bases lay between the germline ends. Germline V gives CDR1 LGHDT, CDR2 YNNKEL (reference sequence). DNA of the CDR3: TGTGCCAGCAGCCAAGAACGGCGGGTAAATGAAGAGACCCAGTACTTC. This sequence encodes CASSQERRVNEETQYF.

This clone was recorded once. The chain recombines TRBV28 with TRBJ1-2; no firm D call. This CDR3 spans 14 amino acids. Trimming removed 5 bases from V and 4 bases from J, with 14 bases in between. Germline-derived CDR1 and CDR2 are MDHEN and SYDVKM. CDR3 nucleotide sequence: TGTGCCAGCAGTCCCTGGCAGGCCAGCTATGGCTACACCTTC. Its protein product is CASSPWQASYGYTF.

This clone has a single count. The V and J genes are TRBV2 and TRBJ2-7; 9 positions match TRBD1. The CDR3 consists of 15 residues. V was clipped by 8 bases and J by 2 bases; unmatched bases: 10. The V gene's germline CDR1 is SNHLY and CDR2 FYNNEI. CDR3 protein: CASGRLGTGTYEQYF. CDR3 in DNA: TGTGCCAGCGGCCGACTCGGGACAGGGACCTACGAGCAGTACTTC.

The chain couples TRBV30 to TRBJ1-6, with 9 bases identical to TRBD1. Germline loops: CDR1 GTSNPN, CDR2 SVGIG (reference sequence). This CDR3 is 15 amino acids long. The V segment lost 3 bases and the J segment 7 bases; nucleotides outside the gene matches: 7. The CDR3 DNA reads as TGTGCCTGGAGAACCCGGGACAGGGAGAATTCACCCCTCCACTTT. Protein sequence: CAWRTRDRENSPLHF.

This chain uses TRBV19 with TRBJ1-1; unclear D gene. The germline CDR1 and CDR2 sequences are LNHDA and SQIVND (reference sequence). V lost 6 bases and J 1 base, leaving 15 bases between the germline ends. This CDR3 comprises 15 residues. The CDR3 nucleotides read TGTGCCAGTAGGTCGAATGATGTCAGGAACACTGAAGCTTTCTTT. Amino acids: CASRSNDVRNTEAFF.

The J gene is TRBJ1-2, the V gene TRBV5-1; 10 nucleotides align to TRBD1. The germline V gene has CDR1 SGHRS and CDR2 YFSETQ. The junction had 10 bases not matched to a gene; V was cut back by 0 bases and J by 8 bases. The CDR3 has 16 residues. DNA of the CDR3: TGCGCCAGCAGCTTGGGCCCTCTCGGACAGGGGGAAGGCTACACCTTC. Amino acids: CASSLGPLGQGEGYTF. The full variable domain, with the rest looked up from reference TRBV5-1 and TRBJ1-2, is KAGVTQTPRYLIKTRGQQVTLSCSPISGHRSVSWYQQTPGQGLQFLFEYFSETQRNKGNFPGRFSGRQFSNSRSEMNVSTLELGDSALYLCASSLGPLGQGEGYTFGSGTRLTVV.